The rows below give T cell receptor beta chains drawn from one sample of a study of T cell responses to AZD1222 COVID-19 vaccine. Sequenced by immunoSEQ multiplex PCR; TCRdb stores in-frame clones only, minus some. The table shows around 54,000 clones, with 75% to 90% occurring only once. The sample in question was peripheral blood, obtained 28 days after the second AZD1222 dose. These receptors came from an adult who received the AZD1222 COVID-19 vaccine. The CDR3 runs from the conserved cysteine through the conserved F or W. D genes are given only for firm matches. Size is omitted from some rows. Given values are once, few, many or a class for expanded clones.

J gene: TRBJ1-2; D gene: -; clone size: -; V gene: TRBV2; CDR3 protein: CASSESASSYGYTF; CDR3 DNA: TGTGCCAGCAGTGAAAGTGCGAGTTCCTATGGCTACACCTTC
J gene: TRBJ1-2; D gene: -; clone size: -; V gene: TRBV28; CDR3 protein: CATSGTHSGYTF; CDR3 DNA: TGTGCCACCTCCGGGACACACTCTGGCTACACCTTC
J gene: TRBJ2-3; D gene: TRBD2; clone size: few; V gene: TRBV12-5; CDR3 protein: CASGLAGPTDTQYF; CDR3 DNA: TGTGCTAGTGGCTTAGCGGGACCCACAGATACGCAGTATTTT
J gene: TRBJ2-3; D gene: -; clone size: -; V gene: TRBV30; CDR3 protein: CAWSSVPRSGTDTQYF; CDR3 DNA: TGTGCCTGGAGTTCCGTTCCCCGGAGCGGCACAGATACGCAGTATTTT
J gene: TRBJ1-4; D gene: -; clone size: -; V gene: TRBV6-5; CDR3 protein: CASSPPPGEKLFF; CDR3 DNA: TGTGCCAGCAGTCCTCCTCCGGGTGAAAAACTGTTTTTT
J gene: TRBJ2-3; D gene: -; clone size: -; V gene: TRBV28; CDR3 protein: CASSYGGADTDTQYF; CDR3 DNA: TGTGCCAGCAGTTACGGCGGGGCCGACACAGATACGCAGTATTTT
J gene: TRBJ1-5; D gene: -; clone size: -; V gene: TRBV28; CDR3 protein: CASKEEGGGNQPQHF; CDR3 DNA: TGTGCCAGCAAGGAGGAGGGGGGGGGCAATCAGCCCCAGCATTTT
J gene: TRBJ2-2; D gene: -; clone size: -; V gene: TRBV24-1; CDR3 protein: CATSPVTGELFF; CDR3 DNA: TGTGCCACCAGTCCTGTAACCGGGGAGCTGTTTTTT
J gene: TRBJ1-2; D gene: -; clone size: -; V gene: TRBV7-2; CDR3 protein: CASSSDSAENYGYTF; CDR3 DNA: TGTGCCAGCAGCTCCGACAGCGCCGAGAACTATGGCTACACCTTC
J gene: TRBJ1-2; D gene: -; clone size: -; V gene: TRBV6-5; CDR3 protein: CASSYSFLGDSGYTF; CDR3 DNA: TGTGCCAGCAGTTACTCTTTCTTAGGGGATAGTGGCTACACCTTC
J gene: TRBJ1-2; D gene: -; clone size: -; V gene: TRBV19; CDR3 protein: CASSVQSSGQPYGYTF; CDR3 DNA: TGTGCCAGTAGTGTCCAATCATCGGGACAACCCTATGGCTACACCTTC
J gene: TRBJ2-1; D gene: TRBD2; clone size: few; V gene: TRBV9; CDR3 protein: CASSPRLAGVPYNEQFF; CDR3 DNA: TGTGCCAGCAGCCCTCGACTAGCGGGAGTCCCCTACAATGAGCAGTTCTTC
J gene: TRBJ1-2; D gene: -; clone size: -; V gene: TRBV7-8; CDR3 protein: CASSPFVRFDIGYGYTF; CDR3 DNA: TGTGCCAGCAGCCCTTTTGTCCGATTTGATATCGGCTATGGCTACACCTTC
J gene: TRBJ2-7; D gene: -; clone size: -; V gene: TRBV29-1; CDR3 protein: CSVEIATEGSEQYF; CDR3 DNA: TGCAGCGTTGAAATAGCGACAGAAGGGAGCGAGCAGTACTTC
J gene: TRBJ2-2; D gene: -; clone size: few; V gene: TRBV27; CDR3 protein: CASSSGDNTGELFF; CDR3 DNA: TGTGCCAGCAGCTCCGGGGATAACACCGGGGAGCTGTTTTTT
J gene: TRBJ1-6; D gene: -; clone size: -; V gene: TRBV19; CDR3 protein: CASKVVSTNSPLHF; CDR3 DNA: TGTGCCAGTAAGGTGGTCTCCACCAATTCACCCCTCCACTTT
J gene: TRBJ2-1; D gene: -; clone size: -; V gene: TRBV6-1; CDR3 protein: CASSEVGAAFNEQFF; CDR3 DNA: TGTGCCAGCAGTGAAGTAGGGGCAGCGTTCAATGAGCAGTTCTTC
J gene: TRBJ2-2; D gene: -; clone size: -; V gene: TRBV24-1; CDR3 protein: CATSGPSGTGELFF; CDR3 DNA: TGTGCCACCAGTGGACCTTCGGGCACCGGGGAGCTGTTTTTT
J gene: TRBJ1-2; D gene: -; clone size: -; V gene: TRBV9; CDR3 protein: CASSPQEGNYGYTF; CDR3 DNA: TGTGCCAGCAGCCCACAAGAGGGTAACTATGGCTACACCTTC
J gene: TRBJ2-1; D gene: TRBD2; clone size: once; V gene: TRBV7-3; CDR3 protein: CASSLLSASGSLSYNEQFF; CDR3 DNA: TGTGCCAGCAGCTTGCTGTCTGCTAGCGGGAGCCTCTCCTACAATGAGCAGTTCTTC
J gene: TRBJ2-1; D gene: TRBD1; clone size: -; V gene: TRBV2; CDR3 protein: CASGGTGGNEQFF; CDR3 DNA: TGTGCCAGTGGGGGGACAGGGGGCAATGAGCAGTTCTTC
J gene: TRBJ1-1; D gene: -; clone size: -; V gene: TRBV6-5; CDR3 protein: CASSYQPMNTEAFF; CDR3 DNA: TGTGCCAGCAGTTATCAGCCCATGAACACTGAAGCTTTCTTT
J gene: TRBJ2-2; D gene: -; clone size: -; V gene: TRBV4-2; CDR3 protein: CASSHVSKVAGELFF; CDR3 DNA: TGTGCCAGCAGCCATGTCTCTAAGGTGGCCGGGGAGCTGTTTTTT
J gene: TRBJ1-3; D gene: -; clone size: -; V gene: TRBV30; CDR3 protein: CAWSFSGNTIYF; CDR3 DNA: TGTGCCTGGTCCTTCTCTGGAAACACCATATATTTT
J gene: TRBJ1-5; D gene: -; clone size: -; V gene: TRBV29-1; CDR3 protein: CSVGQGGGNQPQHF; CDR3 DNA: TGCAGCGTTGGCCAGGGAGGAGGCAATCAGCCCCAGCATTTT
J gene: TRBJ1-4; D gene: TRBD1; clone size: -; V gene: TRBV4-2; CDR3 protein: CASSPGQGQEKLFF; CDR3 DNA: TGTGCCAGCAGCCCGGGACAGGGACAGGAAAAACTGTTTTTT
J gene: TRBJ1-1; D gene: TRBD1; clone size: -; V gene: TRBV2; CDR3 protein: CASREQGAPAEAFF; CDR3 DNA: TGTGCCAGCAGGGAACAGGGGGCGCCGGCTGAAGCTTTCTTT
J gene: TRBJ2-1; D gene: TRBD2; clone size: -; V gene: TRBV2; CDR3 protein: CASVLGLALGEQFF; CDR3 DNA: TGTGCCAGCGTACTGGGACTAGCTCTTGGTGAGCAGTTCTTC
J gene: TRBJ1-6; D gene: TRBD1; clone size: -; V gene: TRBV7-9; CDR3 protein: CASSWGQGGSPLHF; CDR3 DNA: TGTGCCAGCAGCTGGGGACAGGGAGGATCACCCCTCCACTTT
J gene: TRBJ2-7; D gene: -; clone size: -; V gene: TRBV6-5; CDR3 protein: CASSFSSMGVTYEQYF; CDR3 DNA: TGTGCCAGCAGTTTTAGTTCGATGGGGGTAACCTACGAGCAGTACTTC
J gene: TRBJ1-1; D gene: -; clone size: -; V gene: TRBV4-2; CDR3 protein: CASSPVGDEAFF; CDR3 DNA: TGTGCCAGCAGCCCGGTAGGGGATGAAGCTTTCTTT
J gene: TRBJ1-2; D gene: -; clone size: -; V gene: TRBV5-4; CDR3 protein: CASSFGRTYGYTF; CDR3 DNA: TGTGCCAGCAGCTTCGGCAGAACCTATGGCTACACCTTC
J gene: TRBJ2-1; D gene: TRBD2; clone size: -; V gene: TRBV24-1; CDR3 protein: CATGGEDGREGQLFSEQFF; CDR3 DNA: TGTGCCACCGGAGGGGAGGACGGGCGGGAGGGCCAGTTATTCTCTGAGCAGTTCTTC
J gene: TRBJ2-7; D gene: TRBD2; clone size: -; V gene: TRBV3-1/TRBV3-2; CDR3 protein: CASSHGGSGGSYEQYF; CDR3 DNA: TGTGCCAGCAGCCATGGTGGGTCGGGAGGGTCCTACGAGCAGTACTTC
J gene: TRBJ2-1; D gene: -; clone size: -; V gene: TRBV29-1; CDR3 protein: CSVAGQQINEQFF; CDR3 DNA: TGCAGCGTTGCTGGGCAGCAGATCAATGAGCAGTTCTTC
J gene: TRBJ2-5; D gene: -; clone size: -; V gene: TRBV7-2; CDR3 protein: CASSLLEGPKYF; CDR3 DNA: TGTGCCAGCAGCTTGCTGGAGGGCCCTAAGTACTTC
J gene: TRBJ2-1; D gene: -; clone size: -; V gene: TRBV24-1; CDR3 protein: CATSDARSVTSYNEQFF; CDR3 DNA: TGTGCCACCAGTGATGCTCGTTCTGTGACAAGCTACAATGAGCAGTTCTTC
J gene: TRBJ1-6; D gene: -; clone size: once; V gene: TRBV7-9; CDR3 protein: CASSQGTANSPLHF; CDR3 DNA: TGTGCCAGCAGCCAAGGGACCGCAAATTCACCCCTCCACTTT
J gene: TRBJ2-7; D gene: -; clone size: -; V gene: TRBV5-1; CDR3 protein: CASTPGQTTYAEEQYF; CDR3 DNA: TGCGCCAGCACCCCAGGACAAACCACATATGCGGAGGAGCAGTACTTC
J gene: TRBJ2-5; D gene: -; clone size: once; V gene: TRBV29-1; CDR3 protein: CSVRQAEETQYF; CDR3 DNA: TGCAGCGTGCGACAGGCCGAAGAGACCCAGTACTTC
J gene: TRBJ1-1; D gene: -; clone size: -; V gene: TRBV5-1; CDR3 protein: CASSLPDSASEAFF; CDR3 DNA: TGCGCCAGCAGCTTACCCGACAGCGCTAGTGAAGCTTTCTTT
J gene: TRBJ2-7; D gene: TRBD2; clone size: -; V gene: TRBV28; CDR3 protein: CASSLEGLRSSYEQYF; CDR3 DNA: TGTGCCAGCAGTTTGGAGGGACTACGATCCTCCTACGAGCAGTACTTC
J gene: TRBJ1-1; D gene: -; clone size: -; V gene: TRBV6-5; CDR3 protein: CATSSTVNTEAFF; CDR3 DNA: TGTGCCACCTCCTCGACAGTGAACACTGAAGCTTTCTTT
J gene: TRBJ1-5; D gene: TRBD1; clone size: -; V gene: TRBV5-4; CDR3 protein: CASSSDRGGQPQHF; CDR3 DNA: TGTGCCAGCAGCTCGGACAGGGGAGGTCAGCCCCAGCATTTT
J gene: TRBJ2-2; D gene: -; clone size: -; V gene: TRBV27; CDR3 protein: CASSPEGPGLNTGELFF; CDR3 DNA: TGTGCCAGCAGTCCCGAAGGACCCGGTTTGAATACCGGGGAGCTGTTTTTT
J gene: TRBJ2-7; D gene: -; clone size: few; V gene: TRBV6-2/TRBV6-3; CDR3 protein: CASSPFGGVIYEQYF; CDR3 DNA: TGTGCCAGCAGTCCCTTTGGGGGAGTGATCTACGAGCAGTACTTC
J gene: TRBJ1-5; D gene: TRBD1; clone size: -; V gene: TRBV7-9; CDR3 protein: CASSRDSPYQPQHF; CDR3 DNA: TGTGCCAGCAGCCGGGACAGTCCGTATCAGCCCCAGCATTTT
J gene: TRBJ2-3; D gene: -; clone size: -; V gene: TRBV27; CDR3 protein: CASSRSGNTDTQYF; CDR3 DNA: TGTGCCAGCAGTCGCAGCGGCAACACAGATACGCAGTATTTT
J gene: TRBJ2-7; D gene: -; clone size: -; V gene: TRBV3-1/TRBV3-2; CDR3 protein: CAGPSGYGYEQYF; CDR3 DNA: TGTGCCGGACCCTCGGGGTACGGATACGAGCAGTACTTC
J gene: TRBJ2-7; D gene: TRBD1; clone size: -; V gene: TRBV11-2; CDR3 protein: CASSPRDRGRYEQYF; CDR3 DNA: TGTGCCAGCAGCCCCCGGGACAGGGGGAGGTACGAGCAGTACTTC
J gene: TRBJ2-7; D gene: -; clone size: -; V gene: TRBV5-4; CDR3 protein: CASSSGHNYEQYF; CDR3 DNA: TGTGCCAGCAGCTCGGGACATAACTACGAGCAGTACTTC
J gene: TRBJ1-2; D gene: -; clone size: -; V gene: TRBV4-1; CDR3 protein: CASSQDPAGTVYGYTF; CDR3 DNA: TGCGCCAGCAGCCAAGATCCAGCAGGGACGGTCTATGGCTACACCTTC
J gene: TRBJ2-1; D gene: TRBD2; clone size: -; V gene: TRBV6-4; CDR3 protein: CASSDLAGRTVGEQFF; CDR3 DNA: TGTGCCAGCAGTGACCTAGCGGGGAGGACTGTCGGTGAGCAGTTCTTC